The 25 T cell receptor beta chains below were found in one sample sequenced in a study of cytomegalovirus exposure and HLA in healthy donors. With 60 Vbeta and 13 Jbeta primers, the PCR was carried out. Clones were sequenced by immunoSEQ multiplex PCR, and TCRdb holds only the in-frame ones, with some missing. In all, the sample yields 130,000 or so clones. Sequences were obtained from PBMCs. Receptor source: a woman aged 40-49 years in good health and CMV-seronegative.

The rearrangement joins TRBV7-2 to TRBJ1-1; 7 positions match TRBD1. With 7 bases clipped from V and 1 base from J, the junction kept 3 bases outside the gene matches. Germline CDR1 is SGHTA and CDR2 is FQGNSA. CDR3 length: 13 amino acids. In nucleotides, the CDR3 is TGTGCCAGCACCAGGGACAGGAACACTGAAGCTTTCTTT. Its translation is CASTRDRNTEAFF.

This chain joins TRBV5-4 and TRBJ1-2; 7 positions match TRBD1. Germline V lookup: CDR1 SGHNT, CDR2 YYREEE (reference sequence). Trimming removed 5 bases from V and 2 bases from J; junction bases left unmatched: 6. This CDR3 is 14 amino acids long. The DNA for the CDR3 is TGTGCCAGCAGTCGACCGGACAGGAACTATGGCTACACCTTC. This encodes CASSRPDRNYGYTF.

This chain links TRBV29-1 with TRBJ2-7, with 7 nucleotides matching TRBD1. The CDR3 is made up of 15 amino acids. Germline V gives CDR1 SQVTM, CDR2 ANQGSEA. The J segment lost 5 bases and the V segment lost 3 bases, leaving 13 bases of the junction unmatched. As DNA, the CDR3 is TGCAGCGTTGAGGGGCGGACAGGAAGGTCCCACGAGCAGTACGTC. Its protein is CSVEGRTGRSHEQYV.

In DNA, the CDR3 is TGTGCCAGCAGCTTACCGTATAACTATGGCTACACCTTC. Translated, it gives CASSLPYNYGYTF. The chain is built from TRBV7-9 and TRBJ1-2; D remains ambiguous. V lost 2 bases, J lost 1 base, and 5 bases lay in between. The CDR3 is 13 amino acids. Germline V gene data show CDR1 as SEHNR and CDR2 as FQNEAQ (reference sequence). Complete variable domain (other parts from reference TRBV7-9 and TRBJ1-2): DTGVSQNPRHKITKRGQNVTFRCDPISEHNRLYWYRQTLGQGPEFLTYFQNEAQLEKSRLLSDRFSAERPKGSFSTLEIQRTEQGDSAMYLCASSLPYNYGYTFGSGTRLTVV.

The rearrangement uses TRBV7-9 and TRBJ1-2; 9 positions match TRBD1. This CDR3 region has 14 residues. Per the germline V gene, CDR1 is SEHNR and CDR2 is FQNEAQ (reference sequence). J gave up 7 bases and V 1 base, and 4 bases lay outside the gene matches. The CDR3 DNA is TGTGCCAGCAGCTTAGGACAGGGGGTTTCTGGCTACACCTTC. Translated, it gives CASSLGQGVSGYTF.

V is TRBV9 and J is TRBJ2-3; 10 bases agree with TRBD2. V lost 4 bases, J lost 3 bases, and 5 bases stayed unmatched. The germline V gene encodes CDR1 SGDLS and CDR2 YYNGEE. The CDR3 has 15 residues. The CDR3 DNA sequence: TGTGCCAGCAGCTCCCCAGCGGGGGGGACAGATACGCAGTATTTT. Encoded protein: CASSSPAGGTDTQYF.

The chain recombines TRBV19 with TRBJ1-2; D gene uncertain. Germline V gene data show CDR1 as LNHDA and CDR2 as SQIVND (reference sequence). The ends were cut back, 4 bases at V and 4 bases at J, with 13 bases in the middle. This CDR3 comprises 14 residues. CDR3 in DNA: TGTGCCAGTAGTACCCGACATCTTAGCTATGGCTACACCTTC. Protein sequence: CASSTRHLSYGYTF. The full variable domain, in which reference TRBV19 and TRBJ1-2 provide the parts outside the CDR3, is DGGITQSPKYLFRKEGQNVTLSCEQNLNHDAMYWYRQDPGQGLRLIYYSQIVNDFQKGDIAEGYSVSREKKESFPLTVTSAQKNPTAFYLCASSTRHLSYGYTFGSGTRLTVV.

The V gene is TRBV4-2, the J gene TRBJ1-1; no firm D call. Germline CDR1 is LGHNA and CDR2 is YNFKEQ. The CDR3 contains 15 residues. With 1 base removed from V and 4 bases from J, the gap between germline ends came to 13 bases. The CDR3 spells CASSQGSALGTEAFF. The CDR3, as DNA: TGTGCCAGCAGCCAAGGCAGTGCCCTTGGCACTGAAGCTTTCTTT.

V is TRBV6-5 and J is TRBJ2-5, with 8 bases fitting TRBD2. CDR3 length: 15 amino acids. V lost 6 bases to trimming and J lost 5 bases; unmatched junction nucleotides: 11. Germline V gene lookup returns CDR1 MNHEY and CDR2 SVGAGI. CDR3 sequence reads: CASSLLTGGRETQYF. DNA of the CDR3: TGTGCCAGCAGCCTACTCACGGGGGGGCGGGAGACCCAGTACTTC.

The chain carries TRBV6-5 and TRBJ2-4; tentative D call: TRBD2 (6 bases). This CDR3 has 13 residues. In germline, CDR1 is MNHEY, CDR2 SVGAGI. V shed 5 bases and J shed 5 bases, with 10 bases lying between them. CDR3 DNA: TGTGCCAGCAGTCGCGGGGTGGAAAACATTCAGTACTTC. This encodes CASSRGVENIQYF.

The chain is built from TRBV2 and TRBJ2-5; D is unclear. The ends were cut back, 5 bases at V and 2 bases at J, with 3 bases in the middle. The germline gives CDR1 SNHLY, CDR2 FYNNEI. This CDR3 has 11 amino acids. Here the CDR3 DNA reads TGTGCCAGCAGTTCACAAGAGACCCAGTACTTC. Encoded protein: CASSSQETQYF.

This chain connects TRBV29-1 to TRBJ1-2, with 8 bases identical to TRBD1. CDR3 size: 15 residues. Trimming cost V 3 bases and J 8 bases; bases outside gene matches: 14. Germline V lookup: CDR1 SQVTM, CDR2 ANQGSEA. CDR3 coding DNA: TGCAGCGTTGAGGAGGTCAGGGGGCCCGGAGAAGGCTACACCTTC. It encodes CSVEEVRGPGEGYTF. The variable domain in full, with the rest retrieved from reference TRBV29-1 and TRBJ1-2, is SAVISQKPSRDICQRGTSLTIQCQVDSQVTMMFWYRQQPGQSLTLIATANQGSEATYESGFVIDKFPISRPNLTFSTLTVSNMSPEDSSIYLCSVEEVRGPGEGYTFGSGTRLTVV.

The chain couples TRBV6-5 to TRBJ1-1, with a weak D call TRBD1 (5 bases). The CDR3 contains 14 residues. Germline CDR1 reads MNHEY; CDR2 reads SVGAGI. V was cut by 6 bases and J by 1 base, with 12 bases left in between. The CDR3 nucleotides are TGTGCCAGCAGCAGGGCGGGGGGGAACACTGAAGCTTTCTTT. This encodes CASSRAGGNTEAFF.

This chain uses TRBV19 with TRBJ1-2; D may be TRBD1 (6 bases). Looked up from germline, CDR1 is LNHDA and CDR2 is SQIVND (reference sequence). The V end was cut by 5 bases, the J end by 4 bases, with 17 bases between. The CDR3 runs 15 residues. The CDR3 DNA follows: TGTGCCAGTAGTGTGGACAGCATAGCCCCCTATGGCTACACCTTC. Its translation: CASSVDSIAPYGYTF.

V usage is TRBV7-9 and J usage is TRBJ2-6; 7 bases line up with TRBD1. The CDR3 runs to 15 residues. Germline lookup yields CDR1 SEHNR and CDR2 FQNEAQ (reference sequence). The junction had 3 bases not matched to a gene; V was cut back by 5 bases and J by 2 bases. The CDR3 nucleotides read TGTGCCAGCAGCCTAGACAGGGCTGGGGCCAACGTCCTGACTTTC. Translating gives CASSLDRAGANVLTF.

The V gene is TRBV5-3, the J gene TRBJ2-7; possible D gene TRBD1, 6 bases. TRBV5-3 is assigned to the ORF class and has an uncertain function. There are 13 residues in the CDR3. CDR3 sequence (DNA): TGTGCACTTAAGGGCGCAGGGGACCACGAGCAGTACGTC. It codes for CALKGAGDHEQYV.

This chain uses TRBV2 with TRBJ1-1, with 7 bases that match TRBD1. V lost 5 bases and J lost 0; bases outside the gene matches: 6. Per germline, CDR1 SNHLY and CDR2 FYNNEI. The CDR3 consists of 15 residues. The CDR3: CASSRGGTLNTEAFF. The CDR3 nucleotides read TGTGCCAGCAGTCGAGGGGGCACCTTGAACACTGAAGCTTTCTTT.

The chain carries TRBV7-9 and TRBJ1-5, with 7 positions matching TRBD1. J was trimmed by 5 bases and V by 5 bases; bases with no gene match: 3. In germline, CDR1 is SEHNR, CDR2 FQNEAQ (reference sequence). The length of the CDR3 is 13 residues. The CDR3 coding sequence is TGTGCCAGCAGCCCTGGACAGGATCAGCCCCAGCATTTT. Translating gives CASSPGQDQPQHF.

Points on this clone: Other DNA sequences in the sample encode the same CDR3. This chain uses TRBV7-2 with TRBJ2-5, with D unresolved. There are 12 residues in the CDR3. V lost 4 bases to trimming and J lost 0 bases, with 3 bases between them. Germline V gives CDR1 SGHTA, CDR2 FQGNSA. The CDR3 sequence: CASSSYQETQYF. Here the CDR3 DNA reads TGTGCCAGCAGCTCGTACCAAGAGACCCAGTACTTC. Full variable domain (remainder filled in from reference TRBV7-2 and TRBJ2-5): GAGVSQSPSNKVTEKGKDVELRCDPISGHTALYWYRQSLGQGLEFLIYFQGNSAPDKSGLPSDRFSAERTGGSVSTLTIQRTQQEDSAVYLCASSSYQETQYFGPGTRLLVL.

CDR3 nucleotide sequence: TGTGCCAGCAGAGAACAGGGGGCCTTTACCTACGAGCAGTACTTC. It codes for CASREQGAFTYEQYF. V usage is TRBV7-3 and J usage is TRBJ2-7, with TRBD1 matching 9 bases. V shed 6 bases, J shed 2 bases, and the junction held 8 bases outside the gene matches. Per the germline V gene, CDR1 is SGHTA and CDR2 is FQGTGA. This CDR3 comprises 15 residues.

The chain links TRBV28 to TRBJ2-7, with a possible D match to TRBD1 (6 bases). The germline CDR1 and CDR2 sequences are MDHEN and SYDVKM. This CDR3 region has 14 residues. V dropped 8 bases and J dropped 6 bases, with 20 bases sitting between them. The CDR3 DNA reads as TGTGCCAGCGGTCAAGTCGGAACAGGGACCGAGCAGTACGTC. This codes for CASGQVGTGTEQYV.

The chain uses TRBV11-2 and TRBJ1-1; tentatively, D is TRBD1 (6 bases). This CDR3 contains 15 residues. V lost 5 bases and J lost 1, with 14 bases in between. Germline CDR1 is SGHAT and CDR2 is FQNNGV. The CDR3 sequence is CASSPQGRRNTEAFF. CDR3 coding DNA: TGTGCCAGCAGCCCCCAGGGGCGGAGGAACACTGAAGCTTTCTTT.

Notes on this clone: This sample includes further DNA sequences coding for the same CDR3. The gene calls are TRBV5-6 and TRBJ1-3, with D perhaps TRBD1 (6 bases). The CDR3 sequence is 16 residues long. V was cut by 0 bases and J by 3 bases, with 13 bases left in between. CDR1 is SGHDT, CDR2 YYEEEE, per germline. CDR3 protein: CASSLAGTGHGNTIYF. The DNA for the CDR3 is TGTGCCAGCAGCTTGGCCGGCACAGGGCATGGAAACACCATATATTTT.

The chain combines TRBV7-2 with TRBJ2-7; 9 bases agree with TRBD2. This CDR3 is built from 15 residues. The V and J ends lost 5 bases and 6 bases, in that order; junction bases with no gene match: 11. Looked up from germline, CDR1 is SGHTA and CDR2 is FQGNSA. In DNA form, the CDR3 reads TGTGCCAGCAGCAGGCAAGTCCAGCGGGGGGCCGAGCAGTACTTC. Translation gives CASSRQVQRGAEQYF. The full variable domain, its missing parts supplied by reference TRBV7-2 and TRBJ2-7, is GAGVSQSPSNKVTEKGKDVELRCDPISGHTALYWYRQSLGQGLEFLIYFQGNSAPDKSGLPSDRFSAERTGGSVSTLTIQRTQQEDSAVYLCASSRQVQRGAEQYFGPGTRLTVT.

V usage is TRBV19 and J usage is TRBJ2-1; D is possibly TRBD2 (6 bases). The germline V gene encodes CDR1 LNHDA and CDR2 SQIVND (reference sequence). Trimming left V 3 bases short and J 0 bases short, with 12 bases between. The CDR3 sequence is 16 residues long. CDR3 sequence reads: CASSIEDGSSYNEQFF. The CDR3 nucleotides read TGTGCCAGTAGTATCGAGGACGGGAGCTCCTACAATGAGCAGTTCTTC.